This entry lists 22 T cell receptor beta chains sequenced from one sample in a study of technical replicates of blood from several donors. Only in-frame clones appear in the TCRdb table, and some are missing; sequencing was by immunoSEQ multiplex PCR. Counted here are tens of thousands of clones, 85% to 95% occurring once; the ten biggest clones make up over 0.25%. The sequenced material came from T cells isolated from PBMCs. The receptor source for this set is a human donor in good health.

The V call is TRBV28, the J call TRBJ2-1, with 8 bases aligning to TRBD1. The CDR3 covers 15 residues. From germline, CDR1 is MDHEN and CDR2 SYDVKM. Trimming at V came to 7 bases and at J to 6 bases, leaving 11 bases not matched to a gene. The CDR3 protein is CASMPFGQGLNEQFF. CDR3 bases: TGTGCCAGCATGCCATTCGGACAGGGTCTCAATGAGCAGTTCTTC.

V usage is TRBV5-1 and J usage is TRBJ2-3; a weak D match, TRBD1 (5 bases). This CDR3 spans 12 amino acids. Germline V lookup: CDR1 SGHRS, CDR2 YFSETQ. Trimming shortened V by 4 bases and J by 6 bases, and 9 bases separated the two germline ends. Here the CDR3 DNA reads TGCGCCAGCAGCCCCAAGGGGGATACGCAGTATTTT. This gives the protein CASSPKGDTQYF.

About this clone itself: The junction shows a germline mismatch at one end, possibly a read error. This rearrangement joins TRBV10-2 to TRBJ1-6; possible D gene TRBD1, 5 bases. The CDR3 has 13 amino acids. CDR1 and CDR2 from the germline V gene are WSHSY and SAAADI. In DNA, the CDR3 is TGCGCCAGCGCAGAAGTGAGCGGGGGACCCTCCGGGTTT. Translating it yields CASAEVSGGPSGF.

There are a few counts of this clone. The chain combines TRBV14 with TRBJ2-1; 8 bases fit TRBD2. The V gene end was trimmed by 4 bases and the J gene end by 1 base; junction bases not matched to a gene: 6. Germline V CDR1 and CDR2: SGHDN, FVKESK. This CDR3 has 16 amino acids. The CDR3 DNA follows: TGTGCCAGCAGCCTACTAGCGGCTATATCCTACAATGAGCAGTTCTTC. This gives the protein CASSLLAAISYNEQFF.

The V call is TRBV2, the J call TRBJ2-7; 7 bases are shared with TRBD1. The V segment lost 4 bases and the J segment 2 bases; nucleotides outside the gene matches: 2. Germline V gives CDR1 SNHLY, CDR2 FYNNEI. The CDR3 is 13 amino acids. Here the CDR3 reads CASSVGTAYEQYF. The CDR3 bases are TGTGCCAGCAGTGTCGGGACAGCCTACGAGCAGTACTTC.

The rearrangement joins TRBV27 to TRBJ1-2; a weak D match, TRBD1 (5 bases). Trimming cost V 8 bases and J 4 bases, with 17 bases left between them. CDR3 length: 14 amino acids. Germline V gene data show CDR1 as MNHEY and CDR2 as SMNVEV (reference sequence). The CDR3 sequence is CASSLSGASYGYTF. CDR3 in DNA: TGTGCCAGCTCTCTCTCTGGGGCGAGCTATGGCTACACCTTC.

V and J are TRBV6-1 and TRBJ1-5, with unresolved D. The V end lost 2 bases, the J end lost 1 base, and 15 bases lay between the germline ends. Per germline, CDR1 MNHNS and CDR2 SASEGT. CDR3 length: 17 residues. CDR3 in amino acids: CASSEYVGQWSNQPQHF. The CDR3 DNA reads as TGTGCCAGCAGTGAATACGTGGGCCAGTGGAGCAATCAGCCCCAGCATTTT.

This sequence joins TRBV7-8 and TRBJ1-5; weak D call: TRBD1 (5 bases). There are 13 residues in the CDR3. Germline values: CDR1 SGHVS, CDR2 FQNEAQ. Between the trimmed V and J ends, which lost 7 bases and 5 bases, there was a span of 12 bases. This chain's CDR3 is CASTNQGDQPQHF. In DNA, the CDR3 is TGTGCCAGCACCAACCAAGGGGATCAGCCCCAGCATTTT.

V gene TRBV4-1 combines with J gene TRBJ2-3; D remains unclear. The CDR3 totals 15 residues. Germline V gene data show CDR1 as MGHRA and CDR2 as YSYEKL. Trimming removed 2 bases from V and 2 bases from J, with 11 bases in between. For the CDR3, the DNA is TGCGCCAGCAGCCAATCAGGTAGAGTCACAGATACGCAGTATTTT. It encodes CASSQSGRVTDTQYF.

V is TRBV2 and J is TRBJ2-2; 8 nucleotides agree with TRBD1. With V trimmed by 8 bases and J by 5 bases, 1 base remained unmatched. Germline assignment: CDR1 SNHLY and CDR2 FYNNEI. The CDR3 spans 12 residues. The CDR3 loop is CASGQGTGELFF. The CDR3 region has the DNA TGTGCCAGCGGACAGGGAACCGGGGAGCTGTTTTTT.

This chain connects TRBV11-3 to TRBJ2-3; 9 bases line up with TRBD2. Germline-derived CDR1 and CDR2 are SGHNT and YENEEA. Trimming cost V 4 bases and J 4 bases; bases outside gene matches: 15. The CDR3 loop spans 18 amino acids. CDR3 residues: CASSSTTWGGRAPDTQYF. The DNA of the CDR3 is TGTGCCAGCAGCTCGACGACGTGGGGCGGGAGGGCCCCAGATACGCAGTATTTT.

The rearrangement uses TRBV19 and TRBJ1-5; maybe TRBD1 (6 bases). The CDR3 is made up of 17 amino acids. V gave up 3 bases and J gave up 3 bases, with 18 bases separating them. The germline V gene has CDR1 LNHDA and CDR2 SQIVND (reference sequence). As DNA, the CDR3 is TGTGCCAGTAGTATTCAAATTGGCAGGGGTGTCAATCAGCCCCAGCATTTT. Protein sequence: CASSIQIGRGVNQPQHF.

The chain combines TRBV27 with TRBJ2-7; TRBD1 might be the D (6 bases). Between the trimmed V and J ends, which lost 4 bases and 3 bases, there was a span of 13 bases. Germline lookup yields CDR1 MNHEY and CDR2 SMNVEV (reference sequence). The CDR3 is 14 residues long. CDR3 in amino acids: CASSSLQGLYEQYF. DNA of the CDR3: TGTGCCAGCAGTTCCTTACAGGGCCTCTACGAGCAGTACTTC.

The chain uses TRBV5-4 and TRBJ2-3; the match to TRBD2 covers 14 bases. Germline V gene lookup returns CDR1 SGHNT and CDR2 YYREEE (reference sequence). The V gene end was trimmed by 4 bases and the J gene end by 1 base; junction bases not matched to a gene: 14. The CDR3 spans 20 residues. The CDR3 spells CASSPRLGLAGVEGTDTQYF. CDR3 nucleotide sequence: TGTGCCAGCAGCCCCCGGTTGGGACTAGCGGGAGTTGAGGGCACAGATACGCAGTATTTT.

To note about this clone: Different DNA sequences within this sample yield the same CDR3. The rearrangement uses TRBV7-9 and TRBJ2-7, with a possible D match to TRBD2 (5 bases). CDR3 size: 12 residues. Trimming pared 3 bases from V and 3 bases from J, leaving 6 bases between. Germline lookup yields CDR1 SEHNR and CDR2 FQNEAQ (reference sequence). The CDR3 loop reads CASSLGSYEQYF. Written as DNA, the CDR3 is TGTGCCAGCAGCTTGGGGAGCTACGAGCAGTACTTC.

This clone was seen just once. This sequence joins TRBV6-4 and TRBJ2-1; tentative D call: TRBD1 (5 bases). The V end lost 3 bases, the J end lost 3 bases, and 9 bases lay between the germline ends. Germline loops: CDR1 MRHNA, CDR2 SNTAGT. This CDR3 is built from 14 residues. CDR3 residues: CASSEQGYYNEQFF. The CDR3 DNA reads TGTGCCAGCAGTGAGCAGGGTTACTACAATGAGCAGTTCTTC.

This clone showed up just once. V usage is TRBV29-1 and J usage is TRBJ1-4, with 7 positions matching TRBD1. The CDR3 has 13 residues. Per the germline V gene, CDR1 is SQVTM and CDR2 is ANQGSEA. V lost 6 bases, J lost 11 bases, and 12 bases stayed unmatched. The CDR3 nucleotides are TGCAGCGTCCCGGGACAGCCAAAGGGGAAACTGTTTTTT. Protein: CSVPGQPKGKLFF.

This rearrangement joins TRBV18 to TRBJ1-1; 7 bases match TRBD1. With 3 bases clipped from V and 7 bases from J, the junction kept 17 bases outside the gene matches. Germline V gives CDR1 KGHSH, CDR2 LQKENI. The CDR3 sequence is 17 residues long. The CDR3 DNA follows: TGTGCCAGCTCACCGAGCTTAACAGGGGCAAGCACCATTGAAGCTTTCTTT. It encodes CASSPSLTGASTIEAFF.

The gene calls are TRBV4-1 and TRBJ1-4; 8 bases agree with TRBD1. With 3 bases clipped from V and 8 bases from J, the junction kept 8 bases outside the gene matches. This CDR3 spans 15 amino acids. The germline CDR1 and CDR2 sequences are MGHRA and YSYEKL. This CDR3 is CASSHQDRGLEKLFF. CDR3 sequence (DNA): TGCGCCAGCAGCCACCAAGACAGGGGTTTGGAAAAACTGTTTTTT.

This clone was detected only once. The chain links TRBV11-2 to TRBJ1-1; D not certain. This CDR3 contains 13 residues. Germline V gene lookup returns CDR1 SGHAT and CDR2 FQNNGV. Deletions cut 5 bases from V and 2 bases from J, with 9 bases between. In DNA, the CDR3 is TGTGCCAGCAGCCGTAACATAAACACTGAAGCTTTCTTT. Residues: CASSRNINTEAFF.

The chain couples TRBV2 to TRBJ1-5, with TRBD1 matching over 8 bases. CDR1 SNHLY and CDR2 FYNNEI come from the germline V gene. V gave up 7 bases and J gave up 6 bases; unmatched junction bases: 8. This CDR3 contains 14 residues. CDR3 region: CASKGRGPRQPQHF. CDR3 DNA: TGTGCCAGCAAGGGCAGGGGGCCTCGTCAGCCCCAGCATTTT.

The CDR3: CASRLLAMGTGNEQFF. The CDR3 DNA is TGCGCCAGCAGGCTTCTAGCGATGGGTACTGGGAATGAGCAGTTCTTC. V usage is TRBV4-1 and J usage is TRBJ2-1; D is possibly TRBD2 (6 bases). There are 16 residues in the CDR3. Trimming took 6 bases from V and 7 from J, leaving 22 bases between them. In germline, CDR1 is MGHRA, CDR2 YSYEKL.